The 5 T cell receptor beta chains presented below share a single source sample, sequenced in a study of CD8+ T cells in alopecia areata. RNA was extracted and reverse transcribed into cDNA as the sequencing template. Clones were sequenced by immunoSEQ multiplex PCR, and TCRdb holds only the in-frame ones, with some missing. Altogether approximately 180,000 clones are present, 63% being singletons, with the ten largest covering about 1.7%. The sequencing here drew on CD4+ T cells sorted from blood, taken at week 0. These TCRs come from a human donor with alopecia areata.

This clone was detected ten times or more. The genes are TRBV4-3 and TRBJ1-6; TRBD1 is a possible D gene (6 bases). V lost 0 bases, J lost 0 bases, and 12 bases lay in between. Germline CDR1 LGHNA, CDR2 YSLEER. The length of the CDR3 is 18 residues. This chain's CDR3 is CASSQELQGSSYNSPLHF. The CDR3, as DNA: TGCGCCAGCAGCCAAGAACTACAGGGCAGCTCCTATAATTCACCCCTCCACTTT.

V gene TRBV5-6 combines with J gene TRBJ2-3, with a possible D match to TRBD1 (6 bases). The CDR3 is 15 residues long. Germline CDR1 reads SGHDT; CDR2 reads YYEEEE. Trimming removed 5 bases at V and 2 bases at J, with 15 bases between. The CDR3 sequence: CASRRSGHLTDTQYF. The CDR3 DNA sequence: TGTGCCAGCAGACGGTCGGGACACCTCACAGATACGCAGTATTTT.

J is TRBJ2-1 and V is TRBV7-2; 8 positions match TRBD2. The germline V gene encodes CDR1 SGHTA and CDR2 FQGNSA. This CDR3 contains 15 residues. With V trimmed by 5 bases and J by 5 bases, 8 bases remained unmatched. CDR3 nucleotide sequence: TGTGCCAGCAGCCGACGAAGCGGGGGCAACAATGAGCAGTTCTTC. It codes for CASSRRSGGNNEQFF.

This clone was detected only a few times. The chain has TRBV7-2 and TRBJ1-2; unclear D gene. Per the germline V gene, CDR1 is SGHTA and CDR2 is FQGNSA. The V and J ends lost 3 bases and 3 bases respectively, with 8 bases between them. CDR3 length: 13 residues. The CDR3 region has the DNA TGTGCCAGCAGCTTTAGCGGGGACTATGGCTACACCTTC. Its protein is CASSFSGDYGYTF.

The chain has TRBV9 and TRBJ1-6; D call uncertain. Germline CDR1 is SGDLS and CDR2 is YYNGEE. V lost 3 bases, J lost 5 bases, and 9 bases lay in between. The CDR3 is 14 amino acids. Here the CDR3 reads CASSAATNNSPLHF. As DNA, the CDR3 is TGTGCCAGCAGCGCGGCGACGAATAATTCACCCCTCCACTTT.